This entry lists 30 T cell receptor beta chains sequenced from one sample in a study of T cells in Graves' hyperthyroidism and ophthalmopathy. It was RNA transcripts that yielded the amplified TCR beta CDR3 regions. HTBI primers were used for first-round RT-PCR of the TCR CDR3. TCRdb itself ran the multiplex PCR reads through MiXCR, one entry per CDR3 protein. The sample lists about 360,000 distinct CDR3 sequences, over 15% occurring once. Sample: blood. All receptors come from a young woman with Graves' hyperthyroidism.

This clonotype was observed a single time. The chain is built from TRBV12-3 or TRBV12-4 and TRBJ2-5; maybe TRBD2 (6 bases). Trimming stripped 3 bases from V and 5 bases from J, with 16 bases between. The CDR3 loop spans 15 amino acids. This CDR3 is CASSFMDHRGETQYF. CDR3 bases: TGTGCCAGCAGTTTCATGGACCACCGGGGGGAGACCCAGTACTTC.

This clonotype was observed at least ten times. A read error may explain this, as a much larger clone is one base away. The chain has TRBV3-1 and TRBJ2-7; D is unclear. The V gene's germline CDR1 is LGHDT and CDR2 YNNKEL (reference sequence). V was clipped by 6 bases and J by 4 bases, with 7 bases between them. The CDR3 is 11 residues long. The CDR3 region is CASRGGYEQYF. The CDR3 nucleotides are TGTGCCAGCAGGGGTGGTTACGAGCAGTACTTC.

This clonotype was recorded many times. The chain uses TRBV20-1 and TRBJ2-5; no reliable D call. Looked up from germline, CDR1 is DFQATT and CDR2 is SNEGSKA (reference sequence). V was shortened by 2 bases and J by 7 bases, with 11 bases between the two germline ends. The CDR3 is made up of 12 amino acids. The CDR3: CSARPDGWTQYF. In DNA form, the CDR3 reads TGCAGTGCTAGACCCGATGGATGGACCCAGTACTTC.

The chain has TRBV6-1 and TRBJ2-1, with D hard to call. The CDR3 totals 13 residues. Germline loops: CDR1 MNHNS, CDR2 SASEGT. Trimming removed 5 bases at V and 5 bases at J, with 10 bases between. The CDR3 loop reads CASSSGHNNEQFF. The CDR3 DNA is TGTGCCAGCAGTTCCGGCCACAACAATGAGCAGTTCTTC.

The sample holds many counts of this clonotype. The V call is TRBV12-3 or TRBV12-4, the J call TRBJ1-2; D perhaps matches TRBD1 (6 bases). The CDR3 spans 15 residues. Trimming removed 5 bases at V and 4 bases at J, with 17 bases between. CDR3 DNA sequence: TGTGCCAGCAGTCCCCCTCGGGGGCGGGTCTATGGCTACACCTTC. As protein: CASSPPRGRVYGYTF.

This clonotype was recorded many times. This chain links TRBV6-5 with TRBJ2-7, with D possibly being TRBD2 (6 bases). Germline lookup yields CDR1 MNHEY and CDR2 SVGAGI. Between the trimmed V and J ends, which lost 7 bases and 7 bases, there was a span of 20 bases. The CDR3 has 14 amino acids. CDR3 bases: TGTGCCAGCACTAACTCGGCGGGACGTGGGGAGCAGTACTTC. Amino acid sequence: CASTNSAGRGEQYF.

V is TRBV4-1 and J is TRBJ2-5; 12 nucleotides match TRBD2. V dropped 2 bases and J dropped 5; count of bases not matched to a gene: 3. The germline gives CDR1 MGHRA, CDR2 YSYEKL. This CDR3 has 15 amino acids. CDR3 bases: TGCGCCAGCAGCCAAAAGACTAGCGGGAGCGAGACCCAGTACTTC. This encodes CASSQKTSGSETQYF.

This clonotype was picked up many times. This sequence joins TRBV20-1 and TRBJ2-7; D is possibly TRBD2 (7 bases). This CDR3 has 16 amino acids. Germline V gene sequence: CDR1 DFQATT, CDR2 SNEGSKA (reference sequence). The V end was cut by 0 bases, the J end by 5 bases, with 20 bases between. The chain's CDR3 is CSARDPRGGRDNEQYF. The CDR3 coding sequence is TGCAGTGCTAGAGATCCGAGGGGGGGCCGTGATAACGAGCAGTACTTC.

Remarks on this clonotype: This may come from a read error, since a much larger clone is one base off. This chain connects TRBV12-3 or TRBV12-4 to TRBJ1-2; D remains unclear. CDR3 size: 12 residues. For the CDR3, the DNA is TGTGCCAGCAGTTTCGACGGTTATGGCCACACCTTC. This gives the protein CASSFDGYGHTF.

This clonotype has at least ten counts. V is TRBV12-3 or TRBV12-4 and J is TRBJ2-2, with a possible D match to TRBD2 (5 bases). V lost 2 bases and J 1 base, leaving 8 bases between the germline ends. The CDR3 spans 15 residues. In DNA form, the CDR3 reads TGTGCCAGCAGTTTATATCGGGAGAACACCGGGGAGCTGTTTTTT. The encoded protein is CASSLYRENTGELFF.

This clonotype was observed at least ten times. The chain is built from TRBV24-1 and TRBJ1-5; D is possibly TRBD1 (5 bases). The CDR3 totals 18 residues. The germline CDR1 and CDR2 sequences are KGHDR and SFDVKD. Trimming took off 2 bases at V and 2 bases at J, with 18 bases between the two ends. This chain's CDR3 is CATSDSPGREWGNQPQHF. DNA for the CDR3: TGTGCCACCAGTGATTCCCCCGGCAGGGAGTGGGGCAATCAGCCCCAGCATTTT.

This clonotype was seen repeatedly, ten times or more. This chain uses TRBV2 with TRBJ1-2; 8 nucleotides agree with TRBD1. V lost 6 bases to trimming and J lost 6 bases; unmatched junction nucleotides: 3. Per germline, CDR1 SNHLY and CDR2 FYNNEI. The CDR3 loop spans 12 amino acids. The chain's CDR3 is CASRTGQDGYTF. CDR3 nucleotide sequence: TGTGCCAGCAGGACGGGACAGGATGGCTACACCTTC.

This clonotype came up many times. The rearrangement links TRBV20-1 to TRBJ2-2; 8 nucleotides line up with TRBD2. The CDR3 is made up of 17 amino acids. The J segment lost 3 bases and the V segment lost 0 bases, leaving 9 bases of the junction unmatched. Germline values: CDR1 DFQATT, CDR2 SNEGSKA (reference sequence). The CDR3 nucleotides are TGCAGTGCTAGAGATTGGGCGGGGGGAGCGGACACCGGGGAGCTGTTTTTT. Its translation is CSARDWAGGADTGELFF.

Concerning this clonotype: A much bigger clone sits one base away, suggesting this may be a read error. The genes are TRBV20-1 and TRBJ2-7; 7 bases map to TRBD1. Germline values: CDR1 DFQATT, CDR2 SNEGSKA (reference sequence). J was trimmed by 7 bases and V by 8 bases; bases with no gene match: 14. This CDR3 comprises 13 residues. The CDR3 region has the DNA TGCAGTTCTTACAGGGGTCTATATTTAGAGCAGTACTTC. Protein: CSSYRGLYLEQYF.

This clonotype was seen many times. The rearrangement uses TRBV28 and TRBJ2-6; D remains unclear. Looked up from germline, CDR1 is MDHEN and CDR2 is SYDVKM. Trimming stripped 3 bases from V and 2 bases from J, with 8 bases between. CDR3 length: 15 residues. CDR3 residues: CASSLRSPGANVLTF. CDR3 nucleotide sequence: TGTGCCAGCAGTTTGAGGTCCCCTGGGGCCAACGTCCTGACTTTC.

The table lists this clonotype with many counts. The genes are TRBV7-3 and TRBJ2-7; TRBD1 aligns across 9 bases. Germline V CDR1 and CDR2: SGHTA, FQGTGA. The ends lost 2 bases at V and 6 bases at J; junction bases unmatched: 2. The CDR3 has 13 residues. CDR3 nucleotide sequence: TGTGCCAGCAGCTTACGACAGGGGGGCGAGCAGTACTTC. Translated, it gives CASSLRQGGEQYF.

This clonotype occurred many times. CDR3 residues: CASRYEGAGGYTF. The DNA of the CDR3 is TGTGCCAGCAGATACGAGGGGGCAGGTGGCTACACCTTC. This chain links TRBV6-5 with TRBJ1-2; TRBD1 matches 7 bases. CDR1 is MNHEY, CDR2 SVGAGI, per germline. The trim removed 6 bases at V and 7 bases at J, leaving 8 bases unmatched. The CDR3 covers 13 residues.

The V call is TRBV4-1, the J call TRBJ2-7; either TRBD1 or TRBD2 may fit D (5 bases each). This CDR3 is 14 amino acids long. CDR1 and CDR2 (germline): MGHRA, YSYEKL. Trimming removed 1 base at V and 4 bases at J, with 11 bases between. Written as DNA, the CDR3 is TGCGCCAGCAGCCAAGTGGAAGGGGAGTACGAGCAGTACTTC. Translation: CASSQVEGEYEQYF.

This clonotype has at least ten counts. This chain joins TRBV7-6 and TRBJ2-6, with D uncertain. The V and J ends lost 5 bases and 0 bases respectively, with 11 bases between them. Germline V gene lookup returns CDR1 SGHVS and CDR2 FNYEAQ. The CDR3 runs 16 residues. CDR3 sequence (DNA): TGTGCCAGCAGCCCCCGATTGTCCTCTGGGGCCAACGTCCTGACTTTC. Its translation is CASSPRLSSGANVLTF.

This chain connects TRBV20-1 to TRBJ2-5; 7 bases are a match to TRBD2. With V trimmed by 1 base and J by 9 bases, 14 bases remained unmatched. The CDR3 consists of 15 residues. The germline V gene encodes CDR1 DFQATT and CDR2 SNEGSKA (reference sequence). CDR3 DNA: TGCAGTGCTAGAGGGGAGGGAGCGATCGGCCTGGCCCAGTACTTC. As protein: CSARGEGAIGLAQYF.

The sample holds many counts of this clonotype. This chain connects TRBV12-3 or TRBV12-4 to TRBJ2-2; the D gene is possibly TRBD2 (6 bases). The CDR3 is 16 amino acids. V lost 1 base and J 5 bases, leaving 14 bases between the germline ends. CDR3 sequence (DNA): TGTGCCAGCAGTTTAGGTCGGCGGGGTCGGACCGGGGAGCTGTTTTTT. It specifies CASSLGRRGRTGELFF.

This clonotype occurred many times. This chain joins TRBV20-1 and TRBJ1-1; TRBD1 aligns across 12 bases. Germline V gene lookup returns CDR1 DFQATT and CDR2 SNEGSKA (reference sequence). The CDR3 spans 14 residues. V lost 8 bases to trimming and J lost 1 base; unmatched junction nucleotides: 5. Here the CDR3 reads CSPPGQGANTEAFF. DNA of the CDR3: TGCAGTCCCCCGGGACAGGGGGCGAACACTGAAGCTTTCTTT.

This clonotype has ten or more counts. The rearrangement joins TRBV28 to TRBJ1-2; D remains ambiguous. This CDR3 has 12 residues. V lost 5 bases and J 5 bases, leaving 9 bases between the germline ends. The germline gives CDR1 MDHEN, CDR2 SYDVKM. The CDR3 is CASSDSIYGYTF. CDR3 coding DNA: TGTGCCAGCAGTGACTCTATATATGGCTACACCTTC.

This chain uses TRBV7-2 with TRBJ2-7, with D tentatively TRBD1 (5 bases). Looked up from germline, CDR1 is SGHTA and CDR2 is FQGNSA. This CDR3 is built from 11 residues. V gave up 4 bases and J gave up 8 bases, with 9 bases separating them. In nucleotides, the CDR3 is TGTGCCAGCAGCTCAGGGTTACAGCAGTACTTC. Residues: CASSSGLQQYF.

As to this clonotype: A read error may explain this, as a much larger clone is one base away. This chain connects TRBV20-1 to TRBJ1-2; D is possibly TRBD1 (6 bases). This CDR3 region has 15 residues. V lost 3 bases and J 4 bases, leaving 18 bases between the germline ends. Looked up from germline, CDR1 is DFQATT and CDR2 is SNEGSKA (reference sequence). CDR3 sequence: CSARTPGHNIYGYTF. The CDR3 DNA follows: TGCAGTGCTAGGACGCCGGGACACAATATCTATGGCTACACCTTC.

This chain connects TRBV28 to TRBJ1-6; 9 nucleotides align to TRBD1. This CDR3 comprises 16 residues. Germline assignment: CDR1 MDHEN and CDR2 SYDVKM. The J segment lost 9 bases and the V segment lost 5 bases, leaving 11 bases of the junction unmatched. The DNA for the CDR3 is TGTGCCAGCAGTCCCGCCCGGACAGGGGAAAGTTCACCCCTCCACTTT. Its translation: CASSPARTGESSPLHF.

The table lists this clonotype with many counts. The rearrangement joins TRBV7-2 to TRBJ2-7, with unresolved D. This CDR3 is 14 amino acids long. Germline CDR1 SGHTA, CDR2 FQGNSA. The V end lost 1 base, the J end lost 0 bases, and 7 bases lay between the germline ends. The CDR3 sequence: CASSLGPPSYEQYF. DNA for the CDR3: TGTGCCAGCAGCTTAGGACCGCCCTCCTACGAGCAGTACTTC. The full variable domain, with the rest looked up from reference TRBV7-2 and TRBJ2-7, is GAGVSQSPSNKVTEKGKDVELRCDPISGHTALYWYRQSLGQGLEFLIYFQGNSAPDKSGLPSDRFSAERTGGSVSTLTIQRTQQEDSAVYLCASSLGPPSYEQYFGPGTRLTVT.

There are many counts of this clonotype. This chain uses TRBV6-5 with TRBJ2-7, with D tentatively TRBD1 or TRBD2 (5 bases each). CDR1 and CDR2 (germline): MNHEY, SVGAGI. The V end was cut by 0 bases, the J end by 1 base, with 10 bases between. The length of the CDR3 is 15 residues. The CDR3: CASSYSGTSSYEQYF. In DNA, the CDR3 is TGTGCCAGCAGTTACTCGGGGACCTCATCCTACGAGCAGTACTTC.

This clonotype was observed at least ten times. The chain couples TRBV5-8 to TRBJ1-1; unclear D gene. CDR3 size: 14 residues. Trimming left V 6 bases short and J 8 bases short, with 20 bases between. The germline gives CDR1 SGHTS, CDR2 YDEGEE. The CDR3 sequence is CASTHPANVGEAFF. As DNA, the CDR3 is TGTGCCAGCACACATCCGGCCAACGTGGGGGAAGCTTTCTTT. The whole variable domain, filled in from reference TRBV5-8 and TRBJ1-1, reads EAGVTQSPTHLIKTRGQQATLRCSPISGHTSVYWYQQALGLGLQFLLWYDEGEERNRGNFPPRFSGRQFPNYSSELNVNALELEDSALYLCASTHPANVGEAFFGQGTRLTVV.

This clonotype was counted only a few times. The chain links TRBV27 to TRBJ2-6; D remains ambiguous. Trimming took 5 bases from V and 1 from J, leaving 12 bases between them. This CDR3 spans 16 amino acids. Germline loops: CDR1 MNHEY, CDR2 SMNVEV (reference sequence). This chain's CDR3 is CASSPPPLSGANVLTF. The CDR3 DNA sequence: TGTGCCAGCAGTCCCCCCCCTCTTTCTGGGGCCAACGTCCTGACTTTC.